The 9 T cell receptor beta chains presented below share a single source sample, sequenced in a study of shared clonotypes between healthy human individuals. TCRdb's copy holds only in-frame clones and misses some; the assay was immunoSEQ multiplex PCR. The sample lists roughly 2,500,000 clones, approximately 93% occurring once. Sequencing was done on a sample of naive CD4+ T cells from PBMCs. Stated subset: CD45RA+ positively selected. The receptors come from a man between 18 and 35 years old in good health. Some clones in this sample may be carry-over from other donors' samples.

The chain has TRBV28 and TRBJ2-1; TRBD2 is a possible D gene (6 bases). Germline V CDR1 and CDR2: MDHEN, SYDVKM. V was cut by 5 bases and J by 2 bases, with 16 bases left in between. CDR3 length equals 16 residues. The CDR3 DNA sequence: TGTGCCAGCAGTCCCCGGGGGAGAGCAACCTACAATGAGCAGTTCTTC. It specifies CASSPRGRATYNEQFF.

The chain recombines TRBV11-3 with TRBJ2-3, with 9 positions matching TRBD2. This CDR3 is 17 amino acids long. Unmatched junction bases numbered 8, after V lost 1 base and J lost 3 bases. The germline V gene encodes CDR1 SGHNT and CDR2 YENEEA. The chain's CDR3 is CASSLGLSGSTTDTQYF. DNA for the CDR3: TGTGCCAGCAGCTTAGGTCTTAGCGGGAGCACTACAGATACGCAGTATTTT.

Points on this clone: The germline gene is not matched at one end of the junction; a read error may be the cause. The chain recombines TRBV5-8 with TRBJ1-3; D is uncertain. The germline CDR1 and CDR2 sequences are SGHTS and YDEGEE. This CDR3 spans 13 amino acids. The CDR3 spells CASSFDTGNTIYF. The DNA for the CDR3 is TGTGCCAGCAGCTTTGATACTGGGAACACCATATATTTT.

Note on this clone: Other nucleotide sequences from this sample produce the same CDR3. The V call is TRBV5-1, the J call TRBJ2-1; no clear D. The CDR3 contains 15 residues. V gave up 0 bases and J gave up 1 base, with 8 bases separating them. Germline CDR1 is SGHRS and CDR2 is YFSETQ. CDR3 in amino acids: CASSLETSSYNEQFF. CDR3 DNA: TGCGCCAGCAGCTTGGAGACTTCGTCCTACAATGAGCAGTTCTTC.

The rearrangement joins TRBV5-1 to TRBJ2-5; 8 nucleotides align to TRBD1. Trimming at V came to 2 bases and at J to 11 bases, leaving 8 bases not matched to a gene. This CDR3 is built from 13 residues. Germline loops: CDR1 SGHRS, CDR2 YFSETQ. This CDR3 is CASSLADRGLQYF. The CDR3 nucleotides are TGCGCCAGCAGCTTAGCCGACAGGGGCCTGCAGTACTTC.

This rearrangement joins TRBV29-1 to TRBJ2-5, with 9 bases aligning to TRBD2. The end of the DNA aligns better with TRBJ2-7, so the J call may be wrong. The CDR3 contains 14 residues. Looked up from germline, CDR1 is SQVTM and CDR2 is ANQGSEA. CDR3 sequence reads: CSVRLAGLSYEQYF. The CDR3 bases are TGCAGCGTTCGCCTAGCGGGACTTTCCTACGAGCAGTACTTC.

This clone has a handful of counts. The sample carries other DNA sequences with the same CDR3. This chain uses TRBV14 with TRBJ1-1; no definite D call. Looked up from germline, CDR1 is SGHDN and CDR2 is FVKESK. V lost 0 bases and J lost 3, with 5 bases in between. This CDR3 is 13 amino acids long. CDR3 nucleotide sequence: TGTGCCAGCAGCCAAGATTTGTACACTGAAGCTTTCTTT. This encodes CASSQDLYTEAFF.

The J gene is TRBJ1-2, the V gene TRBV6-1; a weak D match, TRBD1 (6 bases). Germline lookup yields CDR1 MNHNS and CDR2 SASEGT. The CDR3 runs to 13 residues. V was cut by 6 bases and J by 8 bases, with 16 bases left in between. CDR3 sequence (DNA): TGTGCCAGCAGCAGGGACACCTATACCGGCTACACCTTC. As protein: CASSRDTYTGYTF.

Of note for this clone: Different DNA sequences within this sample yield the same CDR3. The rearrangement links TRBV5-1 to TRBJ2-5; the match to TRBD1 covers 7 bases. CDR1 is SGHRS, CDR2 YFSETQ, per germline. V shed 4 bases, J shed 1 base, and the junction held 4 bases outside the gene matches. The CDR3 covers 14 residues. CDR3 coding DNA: TGCGCCAGCAGCCTGGGACAGATCCAAGAGACCCAGTACTTC. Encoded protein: CASSLGQIQETQYF.